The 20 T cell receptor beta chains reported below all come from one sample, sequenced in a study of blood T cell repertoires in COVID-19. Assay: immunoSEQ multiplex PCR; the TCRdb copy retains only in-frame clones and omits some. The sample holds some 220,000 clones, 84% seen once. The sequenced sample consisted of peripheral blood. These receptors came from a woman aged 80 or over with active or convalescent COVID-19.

CDR3 protein: CASSYSRQPAREQYF. As DNA, the CDR3 is TGTGCCAGCAGTTACTCGAGACAACCTGCCCGGGAGCAGTACTTC. The gene calls are TRBV6-5 and TRBJ2-7; D unclear. The CDR3 loop spans 15 amino acids. V lost 0 bases to trimming and J lost 7 bases, with 16 bases between them. The V gene's germline CDR1 is MNHEY and CDR2 SVGAGI.

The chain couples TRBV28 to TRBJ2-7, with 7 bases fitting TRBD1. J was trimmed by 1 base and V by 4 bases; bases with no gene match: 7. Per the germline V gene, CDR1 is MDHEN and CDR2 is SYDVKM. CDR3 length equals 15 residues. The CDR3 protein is CASSSSRDSSYEQYF. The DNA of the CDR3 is TGTGCCAGCAGTTCCTCCCGGGACAGTTCCTACGAGCAGTACTTC.

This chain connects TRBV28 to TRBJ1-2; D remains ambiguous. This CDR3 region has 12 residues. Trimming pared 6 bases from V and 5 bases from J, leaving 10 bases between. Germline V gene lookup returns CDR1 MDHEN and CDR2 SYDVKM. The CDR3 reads CASSPGSYGYTF. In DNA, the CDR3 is TGTGCCAGCAGCCCGGGTTCTTATGGCTACACCTTC.

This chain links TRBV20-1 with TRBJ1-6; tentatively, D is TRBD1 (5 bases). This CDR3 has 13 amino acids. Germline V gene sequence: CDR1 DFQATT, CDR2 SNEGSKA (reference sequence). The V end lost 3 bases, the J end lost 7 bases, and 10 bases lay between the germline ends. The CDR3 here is CSASLGRNSPLHF. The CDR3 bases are TGCAGTGCTAGTCTGGGGCGGAATTCACCCCTCCACTTT.

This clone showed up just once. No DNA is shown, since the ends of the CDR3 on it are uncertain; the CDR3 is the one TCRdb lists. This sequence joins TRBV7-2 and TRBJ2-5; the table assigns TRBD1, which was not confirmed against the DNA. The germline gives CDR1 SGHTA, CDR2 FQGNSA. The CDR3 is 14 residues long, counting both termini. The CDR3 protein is CASSLAVSEETQYF.

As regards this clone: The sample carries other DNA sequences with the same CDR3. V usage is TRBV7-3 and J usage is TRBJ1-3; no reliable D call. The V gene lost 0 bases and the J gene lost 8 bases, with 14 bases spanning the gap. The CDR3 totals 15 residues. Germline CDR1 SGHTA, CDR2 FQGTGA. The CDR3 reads CASSLTGSGWDTIYF. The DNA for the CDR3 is TGTGCCAGCAGCTTAACTGGCTCGGGATGGGACACCATATATTTT.

This CDR3 reads CASSVGASDSTDTQYF. The CDR3 coding sequence is TGTGCCAGCAGCGTAGGGGCTAGCGATAGCACAGATACGCAGTATTTT. The V call is TRBV9, the J call TRBJ2-3; possible D gene TRBD2, 6 bases. Per germline, CDR1 SGDLS and CDR2 YYNGEE. The CDR3 loop spans 16 amino acids. Trimming shortened V by 0 bases and J by 0 bases, and 11 bases separated the two germline ends.

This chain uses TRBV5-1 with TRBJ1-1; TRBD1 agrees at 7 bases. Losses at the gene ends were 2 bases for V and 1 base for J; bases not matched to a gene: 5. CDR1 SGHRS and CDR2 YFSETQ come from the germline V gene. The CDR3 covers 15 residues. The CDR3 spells CASSFQGGKNTEAFF. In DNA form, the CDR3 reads TGCGCCAGCAGCTTCCAGGGGGGAAAGAACACTGAAGCTTTCTTT.

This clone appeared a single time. This chain's CDR3 is CASSLFRDRGRNEQFF. DNA of the CDR3: TGTGCCAGCAGTTTGTTCAGGGACAGGGGTCGCAATGAGCAGTTCTTC. This sequence joins TRBV28 and TRBJ2-1, with 10 nucleotides matching TRBD1. V lost 3 bases to trimming and J lost 6 bases; unmatched junction nucleotides: 8. This CDR3 is built from 16 residues. Germline V gene data show CDR1 as MDHEN and CDR2 as SYDVKM. Variable domain in full (rest from reference TRBV28 and TRBJ2-1): DVKVTQSSRYLVKRTGEKVFLECVQDMDHENMFWYRQDPGLGLRLIYFSYDVKMKEKGDIPEGYSVSREKKERFSLILESASTNQTSMYLCASSLFRDRGRNEQFFGPGTRLTVL.

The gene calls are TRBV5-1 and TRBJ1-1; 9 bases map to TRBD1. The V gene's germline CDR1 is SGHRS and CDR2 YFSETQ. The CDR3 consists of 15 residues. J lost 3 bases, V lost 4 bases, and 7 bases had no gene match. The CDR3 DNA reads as TGCGCCAGCAGCCCCCCGCGGACAGGGGACACTGAAGCTTTCTTT. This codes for CASSPPRTGDTEAFF.

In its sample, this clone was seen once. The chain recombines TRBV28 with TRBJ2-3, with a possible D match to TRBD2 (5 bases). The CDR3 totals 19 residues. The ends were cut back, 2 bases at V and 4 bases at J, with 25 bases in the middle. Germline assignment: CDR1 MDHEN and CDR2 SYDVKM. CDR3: CASSLVGSSSPNGPDTQYF. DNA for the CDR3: TGTGCCAGCAGTTTAGTCGGGTCTAGCTCGCCGAATGGCCCAGATACGCAGTATTTT.

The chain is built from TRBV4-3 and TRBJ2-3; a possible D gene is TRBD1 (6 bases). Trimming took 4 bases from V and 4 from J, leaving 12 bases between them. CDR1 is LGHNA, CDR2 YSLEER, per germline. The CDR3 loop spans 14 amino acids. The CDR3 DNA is TGCGCCAGCAGCCTACAGGGTAAAGCAGATACGCAGTATTTT. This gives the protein CASSLQGKADTQYF.

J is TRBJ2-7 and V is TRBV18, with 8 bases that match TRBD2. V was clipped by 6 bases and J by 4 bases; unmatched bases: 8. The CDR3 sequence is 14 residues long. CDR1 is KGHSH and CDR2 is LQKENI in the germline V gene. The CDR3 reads CASSEGLAGYEQYF. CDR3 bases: TGTGCCAGCTCCGAGGGGCTAGCGGGTTACGAGCAGTACTTC.

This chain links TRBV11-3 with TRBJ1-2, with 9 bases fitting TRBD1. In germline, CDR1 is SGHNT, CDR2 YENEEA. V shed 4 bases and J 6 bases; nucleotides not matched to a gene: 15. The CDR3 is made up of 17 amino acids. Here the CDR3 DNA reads TGTGCCAGCAGCTCCTACCCGGGACAGGGCCTCGTTCATGGCTACACCTTC. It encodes CASSSYPGQGLVHGYTF.

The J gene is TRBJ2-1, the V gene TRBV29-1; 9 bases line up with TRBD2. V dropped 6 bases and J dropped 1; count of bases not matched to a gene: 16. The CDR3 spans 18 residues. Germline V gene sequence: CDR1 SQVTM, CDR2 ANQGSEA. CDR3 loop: CSVAREMLAGRSYNEQFF. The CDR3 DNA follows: TGCAGCGTGGCCCGGGAGATGCTAGCGGGAAGGTCCTACAATGAGCAGTTCTTC.

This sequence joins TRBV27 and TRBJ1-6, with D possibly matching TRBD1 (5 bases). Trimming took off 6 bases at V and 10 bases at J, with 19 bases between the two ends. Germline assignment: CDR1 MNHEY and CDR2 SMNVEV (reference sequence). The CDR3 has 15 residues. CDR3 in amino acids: CASSLPPRVGSPLHF. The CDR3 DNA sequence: TGTGCCAGCAGCCTACCCCCCAGGGTGGGCTCACCCCTCCACTTT.

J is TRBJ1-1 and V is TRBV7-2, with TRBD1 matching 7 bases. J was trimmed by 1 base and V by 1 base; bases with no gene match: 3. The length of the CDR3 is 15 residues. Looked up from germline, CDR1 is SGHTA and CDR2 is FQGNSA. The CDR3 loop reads CASSLEAGGNTEAFF. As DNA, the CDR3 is TGTGCCAGCAGCTTAGAGGCAGGGGGGAACACTGAAGCTTTCTTT.

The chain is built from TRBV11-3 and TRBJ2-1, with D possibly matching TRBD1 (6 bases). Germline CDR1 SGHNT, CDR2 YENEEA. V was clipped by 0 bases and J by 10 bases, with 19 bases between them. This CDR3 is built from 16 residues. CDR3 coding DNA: TGTGCCAGCAGCTTAGACTGGGACACCCCCGAAGGGGAGCAGTTCTTC. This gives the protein CASSLDWDTPEGEQFF.

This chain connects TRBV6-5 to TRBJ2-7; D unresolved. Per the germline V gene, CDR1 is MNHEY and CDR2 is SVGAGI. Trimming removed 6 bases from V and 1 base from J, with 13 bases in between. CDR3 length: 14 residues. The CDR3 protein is CASSREAVSYEQYF. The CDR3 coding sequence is TGTGCCAGCAGCCGCGAGGCCGTTTCCTACGAGCAGTACTTC.

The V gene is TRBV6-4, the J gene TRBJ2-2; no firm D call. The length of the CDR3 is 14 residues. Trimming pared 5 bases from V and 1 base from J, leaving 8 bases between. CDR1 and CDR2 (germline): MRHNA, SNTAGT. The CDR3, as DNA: TGTGCCAGCAGTCCACAATTGAACACCGGGGAGCTGTTTTTT. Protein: CASSPQLNTGELFF.